What follows describes a single TCR beta chain. The antigen remains unidentified. Measured with immunoSEQ multiplex PCR; TCRdb has only the in-frame clones, and not every one. The sample shows about 120,000 clones, 75% to 90% of them seen only once. This sample stems from a study of T cell responses to AZD1222 COVID-19 vaccine. Study-wide results and caveats: Reports say nearly half of spike-specific TCRs go after unmutated variant regions. Females made up more of the donors, who were largely white British, and clonal diversity may have come out too low. Sampling that yielded the repertoires occurred only after the peak T cell response.

This CDR3 is built from 13 residues. Germline V lookup: CDR1 SNHLY, CDR2 FYNNEI. V shed 1 base and J shed 5 bases, with 8 bases lying between them. The chain carries TRBV2 and TRBJ1-1; the D is unclear. This receptor was identified in an adult in good health. Sequenced material: peripheral blood, taken on day 0 of AZD1222 vaccination. The CDR3 DNA is TGTGCCAGCAGTGAAGGTCCCAGGACTGAAGCTTTCTTT. This sequence encodes CASSEGPRTEAFF.